One and the same sample provided the 19 T cell receptor beta chains below, sequenced in a study of blood T cell repertoires in COVID-19. Clones were read by immunoSEQ multiplex PCR, and TCRdb kept only the in-frame ones, dropping some. This sample has about 250,000 clones; approximately 83% occur once, and the top ten carry 3.5% to 5.5%. Sequencing used PBMCs or T cells enriched from blood (not recorded which). The receptors shown here come from a woman aged 30 to 39 who had recovered from COVID-19.

This chain joins TRBV2 and TRBJ2-7; D uncertain. From germline, CDR1 is SNHLY and CDR2 FYNNEI. The CDR3 is 14 residues long. Between the trimmed V and J ends, which lost 5 bases and 6 bases, there was a span of 17 bases. The DNA for the CDR3 is TGTGCCAGCAGTACTAACATGGCTAGAAGCGAGCAGTACTTC. This translates into CASSTNMARSEQYF.

The gene calls are TRBV4-2 and TRBJ2-7; 7 bases align to TRBD2. V shed 0 bases and J 4 bases; nucleotides not matched to a gene: 9. CDR1 LGHNA and CDR2 YNFKEQ come from the germline V gene. There are 16 residues in the CDR3. The CDR3 loop is CASSQDLLAETYEQYF. CDR3 coding DNA: TGTGCCAGCAGCCAAGATCTGCTAGCGGAAACTTACGAGCAGTACTTC.

This clone appeared a single time. This chain links TRBV7-2 with TRBJ2-2; tentatively, D is TRBD2 (6 bases). CDR1 SGHTA and CDR2 FQGNSA come from the germline V gene. Trimming left V 10 bases short and J 8 bases short, with 14 bases between. This CDR3 has 12 amino acids. The CDR3 DNA is TGTGCCAACGGGGGTCCCCCTGGGGAGCTGTTTTTT. It yields the protein CANGGPPGELFF.

V is TRBV7-3 and J is TRBJ1-2; 8 bases line up with TRBD1. CDR1 is SGHTA, CDR2 FQGTGA, per germline. This CDR3 is built from 13 residues. With V trimmed by 9 bases and J by 5 bases, 8 bases remained unmatched. CDR3 DNA: TGTGCCAGTTCTATGACAGGGGAATATGGCTACACCTTC. Its translation is CASSMTGEYGYTF. The full variable domain, rest sourced from reference TRBV7-3 and TRBJ1-2, is GAGVSQTPSNKVTEKGKYVELRCDPISGHTALYWYRQSLGQGPEFLIYFQGTGAADDSGLPNDRFFAVRPEGSVSTLKIQRTERGDSAVYLCASSMTGEYGYTFGSGTRLTVV.

The chain is built from TRBV19 and TRBJ1-6; D is possibly TRBD1 (5 bases). Germline values: CDR1 LNHDA, CDR2 SQIVND (reference sequence). This CDR3 has 10 amino acids. V dropped 11 bases and J dropped 12 bases, with 11 bases sitting between them. CDR3 region: CASGGVPLHF. CDR3 bases: TGTGCCTCCGGGGGGGTACCCCTCCACTTT.

This chain uses TRBV19 with TRBJ1-2; 8 bases fit TRBD1. Trimming removed 8 bases from V and 2 bases from J; junction bases left unmatched: 7. The CDR3 loop spans 14 amino acids. Per germline, CDR1 LNHDA and CDR2 SQIVND (reference sequence). Here the CDR3 DNA reads TGTGCCAGTTCTCTCCGGACAGGGAACTATGGCTACACCTTC. It encodes CASSLRTGNYGYTF.

The CDR3 loop reads CASSVAGEYTEAFF. The CDR3 DNA follows: TGTGCCAGCAGCGTAGCGGGGGAGTACACTGAAGCTTTCTTT. The rearrangement joins TRBV9 to TRBJ1-1; tentatively, D is TRBD1 (5 bases). The germline gives CDR1 SGDLS, CDR2 YYNGEE. Trimming removed 0 bases at V and 3 bases at J, with 9 bases between. This CDR3 has 14 amino acids.

This clone came up once. This chain uses TRBV11-2 with TRBJ1-3; no reliable D call. This CDR3 spans 19 amino acids. Per germline, CDR1 SGHAT and CDR2 FQNNGV. V dropped 1 base and J dropped 0 bases, with 19 bases sitting between them. The CDR3 loop reads CASSLAVVGRRSSGNTIYF. DNA for the CDR3: TGTGCCAGCAGCTTAGCCGTGGTTGGGCGTCGAAGCTCTGGAAACACCATATATTTT.

The chain joins TRBV5-4 to TRBJ1-5; 9 nucleotides align to TRBD1. Germline CDR1 is SGHNT and CDR2 is YYREEE (reference sequence). Trimming cost V 0 bases and J 2 bases; bases outside gene matches: 3. The CDR3 spans 16 residues. CDR3 loop: CASSLEGQGGNQPQHF. The DNA of the CDR3 is TGTGCCAGCAGCTTGGAGGGACAGGGAGGCAATCAGCCCCAGCATTTT.

The chain carries TRBV28 and TRBJ1-5; weak D call: TRBD1 (6 bases). This CDR3 has 15 residues. The germline CDR1 and CDR2 sequences are MDHEN and SYDVKM. V was pared by 3 bases and J by 15 bases, with 24 bases between. The CDR3 DNA is TGTGCCAGCAGTTTGCCCCAGGGGTATTCCCCGAAGATGCATTTT. Its protein is CASSLPQGYSPKMHF.

This sequence joins TRBV28 and TRBJ1-6, with D unresolved. The CDR3 totals 14 residues. CDR1 is MDHEN, CDR2 SYDVKM, per germline. Trimming pared 6 bases from V and 5 bases from J, leaving 11 bases between. The CDR3 region is CASREGRNNSPLHF. CDR3 coding DNA: TGTGCCAGCAGGGAGGGCAGGAATAATTCACCCCTCCACTTT.

V gene TRBV13 combines with J gene TRBJ1-3, with a tentative D call TRBD1 (6 bases). This CDR3 is built from 17 residues. Trimming left V 5 bases short and J 8 bases short, with 25 bases between. Germline assignment: CDR1 PRHDT and CDR2 FYEKMQ (reference sequence). The DNA of the CDR3 is TGTGCCAGCAGCGTTCACCGACTACAGGGCGGTGGGGACACCATATATTTT. It encodes CASSVHRLQGGGDTIYF. Full variable domain (missing parts from reference TRBV13 and TRBJ1-3): AAGVIQSPRHLIKEKRETATLKCYPIPRHDTVYWYQQGPGQDPQFLISFYEKMQSDKGSIPDRFSAQQFSDYHSELNMSSLELGDSALYFCASSVHRLQGGGDTIYFGEGSWLTVV.

This sequence joins TRBV2 and TRBJ1-5; TRBD1 might be the D (5 bases). The CDR3 consists of 15 residues. The V gene's germline CDR1 is SNHLY and CDR2 FYNNEI. Trimming pared 4 bases from V and 5 bases from J, leaving 15 bases between. Here the CDR3 DNA reads TGTGCCAGCAGTGCCGACGCCGGGGGATATCAGCCCCAGCATTTT. This encodes CASSADAGGYQPQHF.

V usage is TRBV5-1 and J usage is TRBJ1-6, with 9 bases that match TRBD1. V lost 0 bases and J lost 15; bases outside the gene matches: 4. The CDR3 contains 13 residues. Germline V gives CDR1 SGHRS, CDR2 YFSETQ. The CDR3 DNA sequence: TGCGCCAGCAGCTTGGCCGGGACAGGGCTCCTCCACTTT. Its protein product is CASSLAGTGLLHF.

The rearrangement uses TRBV20-1 and TRBJ1-1, with no clear D. V lost 3 bases to trimming and J lost 0 bases, with 2 bases between them. Germline V gene sequence: CDR1 DFQATT, CDR2 SNEGSKA (reference sequence). This CDR3 is built from 11 residues. CDR3 protein: CSASMNTEAFF. The CDR3 bases are TGCAGTGCTAGCATGAACACTGAAGCTTTCTTT.

V usage is TRBV28 and J usage is TRBJ1-4; the match to TRBD1 covers 10 bases. CDR1 is MDHEN and CDR2 is SYDVKM in the germline V gene. CDR3 length: 14 residues. With V trimmed by 8 bases and J by 8 bases, 8 bases remained unmatched. Here the CDR3 DNA reads TGTGCCAGCCGTGTGACAGGGGGCGAGGAAAAACTGTTTTTT. Residues: CASRVTGGEEKLFF.

The CDR3 region is CASNLGGMNSPLHF. Here the CDR3 DNA reads TGCGCCAGCAACCTGGGGGGGATGAATTCACCCCTCCACTTT. The chain links TRBV5-1 to TRBJ1-6; perhaps TRBD1 as D (5 bases). CDR1 is SGHRS, CDR2 YFSETQ, per germline. V lost 6 bases, J lost 7 bases, and 14 bases lay in between. The CDR3 is 14 amino acids.

The rearrangement uses TRBV7-2 and TRBJ1-4; TRBD1 aligns across 7 bases. The germline CDR1 and CDR2 sequences are SGHTA and FQGNSA. The CDR3 runs to 16 residues. With 5 bases clipped from V and 5 bases from J, the junction kept 11 bases outside the gene matches. This chain's CDR3 is CASSQNPPGGNEKLFF. The CDR3 region has the DNA TGTGCCAGCAGCCAGAACCCCCCAGGGGGGAATGAAAAACTGTTTTTT.

The rearrangement uses TRBV6-4 and TRBJ2-3; 12 positions agree with TRBD2. CDR1 is MRHNA, CDR2 SNTAGT, per germline. The CDR3 length is 14 residues. J was trimmed by 3 bases and V by 6 bases; bases with no gene match: 1. The chain's CDR3 is CASSGTSGTDTQYF. CDR3 nucleotide sequence: TGTGCCAGCAGCGGGACTAGCGGGACAGATACGCAGTATTTT.